The present T cell receptor (beta chain) was sequenced within a study of cytomegalovirus exposure and HLA in healthy donors. As concerns this clone: Its antigen is not identified.

The germline gives CDR1 GTSNPN, CDR2 SVGIG (reference sequence). Between the trimmed V and J ends, which lost 4 bases and 1 base, there was a span of 7 bases. The CDR3 totals 12 residues. The PCR employed 60 Vbeta primers together with 13 Jbeta primers. Clones were read by immunoSEQ multiplex PCR, and TCRdb kept only the in-frame ones, dropping some. The table lists roughly 110,000 clones, over 65% of them singletons. Study findings and constraints: In an earlier analysis, in approximately 570 donors, most V segments appeared productive either ~90% or ~30% of the time. Some V segments, including TRBV6-2 and TRBV6-3, were excluded as indistinguishable.

The chain uses TRBV30 and TRBJ1-1; possibly TRBD1 for D (6 bases). This receptor was obtained from a woman between 25 and 40 years old in good health and CMV-seronegative. Sequences were obtained from PBMCs. The chain's CDR3 is CAWKTGNTEAFF. The CDR3, as DNA: TGTGCCTGGAAGACAGGGAACACTGAAGCTTTCTTT.